The clone carrying this T cell receptor beta chain was seen ten or more times. The source of the sample is a study of molecular identifiers for immune sequencing clone quantification. Each CDR3 protein gets one entry after TCRdb re-called the PCR reads with MiXCR. The table lists over 600,000 distinct CDR3 sequences, approximately 20% of them singletons. The CDR3 consists of 13 residues. The V gene lost 6 bases and the J gene lost 3 bases, with 12 bases spanning the gap. The chain recombines TRBV12-3 or TRBV12-4 with TRBJ2-7; D might be TRBD1 or TRBD2, each matching 5 bases. Input material: naive CD8+ T cells from blood, with Jurkat cell RNA spiked in. As to subset: FACS-sorted CD8+CD4-CCR7+CD45RA+ naive T cells. The clonotype was recovered from a human donor in good health. Some libraries in this study had Jurkat cell RNA spiked in. Here the CDR3 reads CASSLGRIYEQYF. The CDR3, as DNA: TGTGCCAGCAGCCTGGGACGGATCTACGAGCAGTACTTC.